Below are 6 T cell receptor beta chains sequenced from a single sample in a study of shared clonotypes between healthy human individuals. Assay: immunoSEQ multiplex PCR; the TCRdb copy retains only in-frame clones and omits some. The sample records approximately 1.1 million clones, around 82% being singletons. The sample was memory CD4+ T cells from PBMCs. The subset was: CD45RA-negative fraction. These receptors originate from a man in his late teens or twenties in good health. Some clones in this sample may be carry-over from other donors' samples.

The chain uses TRBV28 and TRBJ2-1; perhaps TRBD2 as D (6 bases). With 2 bases removed from V and 4 bases from J, the gap between germline ends came to 15 bases. The CDR3 runs to 16 residues. CDR1 is MDHEN, CDR2 SYDVKM, per germline. CDR3 sequence: CASSLGSPGSYNEQFF. In DNA form, the CDR3 reads TGTGCCAGCAGTTTAGGTTCTCCCGGGAGTTACAATGAGCAGTTCTTC.

The CDR3 loop reads CASSPGTSGTDTQYF. In nucleotides, the CDR3 is TGTGCCAGCAGCCCGGGGACTAGCGGAACAGATACGCAGTATTTT. The chain has TRBV5-4 and TRBJ2-3; 11 bases line up with TRBD2. This CDR3 is built from 15 residues. The J segment lost 3 bases and the V segment lost 4 bases, leaving 4 bases of the junction unmatched. Germline V CDR1 and CDR2: SGHNT, YYREEE (reference sequence).

The V gene is TRBV9, the J gene TRBJ1-2; D unresolved. In germline, CDR1 is SGDLS, CDR2 YYNGEE. The CDR3 loop spans 15 amino acids. V lost 1 base to trimming and J lost 6 bases, with 16 bases between them. As DNA, the CDR3 is TGTGCCAGCAGCGTAAGGGATATAGAGGTCAATGGCTACACCTTC. This translates into CASSVRDIEVNGYTF.

This chain joins TRBV25-1 and TRBJ1-1, with D unresolved. The CDR3 contains 14 residues. CDR1 and CDR2 (germline): MGHDK, SYGVNS. Trimming removed 7 bases at V and 1 base at J, with 13 bases between. CDR3 in amino acids: CASTPTGRNTEAFF. Written as DNA, the CDR3 is TGTGCCAGCACCCCAACTGGACGGAACACTGAAGCTTTCTTT.

As to this clone: Other DNA sequences in this specimen translate into the identical CDR3. The chain uses TRBV7-2 and TRBJ2-7, with 10 bases identical to TRBD1. The trim removed 1 base at V and 5 bases at J, leaving 2 bases unmatched. Germline CDR1 is SGHTA and CDR2 is FQGNSA. This CDR3 spans 14 amino acids. The CDR3 protein is CASSLGQGAHEQYF. CDR3 nucleotides: TGTGCCAGCAGCTTAGGACAGGGGGCCCACGAGCAGTACTTC.

The chain has TRBV9 and TRBJ1-2, with 7 bases matching TRBD1. With V trimmed by 6 bases and J by 10 bases, 12 bases remained unmatched. The CDR3 is 13 amino acids. CDR1 and CDR2 (germline): SGDLS, YYNGEE. The CDR3 nucleotides are TGTGCCAGCAAAAATTATGGGACAGATAACTACACCTTC. It is translated as CASKNYGTDNYTF.